This T cell receptor (beta chain) stems from a study of blood T cell repertoires in COVID-19. Assay used: immunoSEQ multiplex PCR; TCRdb lists only in-frame clones, some missing. The sample carries 150,000 to 200,000 clones, approximately 95% recorded once. V trimming: 0 bases; J trimming: 0 bases; junction bases outside the gene matches: 14. Germline-derived CDR1 and CDR2 are SGHRS and YFSETQ. The CDR3 is 19 amino acids. Sequencing was carried out using peripheral blood. The clonotype was recovered from a woman aged 55-70 years with COVID-19, enrolled during active disease. The rearrangement links TRBV5-1 to TRBJ1-1; TRBD1 agrees at 7 bases. The DNA of the CDR3 is TGCGCCAGCAGCTTGGACGGCCCCGGGACAGCTAACATGAACACTGAAGCTTTCTTT. Translating gives CASSLDGPGTANMNTEAFF.